This TCR beta chain was obtained from a study of blood T cell repertoires in COVID-19. Study details: The United States, Italy and Spain supplied acute and convalescent COVID-19 samples. PBMCs, B-cell-depleted T cells, or T cells provided the cDNA or gDNA that made up the material.

The authors' processing: Amplified reference gene primers provided the basis for estimating nucleated cell counts. Sequencing was performed with immunoSEQ multiplex PCR; in TCRdb, only in-frame clones are kept and a portion is missing. V, J and clone size were drawn from that table, and D and trimming were deduced from the DNA. The table has approximately 200,000 clones, about 80% seen once. Germline V gene data show CDR1 as SNHLY and CDR2 as FYNNEI. The CDR3 contains 13 residues. Deletions cut 6 bases from V and 5 bases from J, with 12 bases between. This TCR was recovered from a woman aged 25 to 45 who had recovered from COVID-19. The specimen was peripheral blood. The chain combines TRBV2 with TRBJ2-3; D is perhaps TRBD2 (6 bases). The CDR3 DNA is TGTGCCAGCAGCGTGACCGGGGGAGATACGCAGTATTTT. Amino acids: CASSVTGGDTQYF.